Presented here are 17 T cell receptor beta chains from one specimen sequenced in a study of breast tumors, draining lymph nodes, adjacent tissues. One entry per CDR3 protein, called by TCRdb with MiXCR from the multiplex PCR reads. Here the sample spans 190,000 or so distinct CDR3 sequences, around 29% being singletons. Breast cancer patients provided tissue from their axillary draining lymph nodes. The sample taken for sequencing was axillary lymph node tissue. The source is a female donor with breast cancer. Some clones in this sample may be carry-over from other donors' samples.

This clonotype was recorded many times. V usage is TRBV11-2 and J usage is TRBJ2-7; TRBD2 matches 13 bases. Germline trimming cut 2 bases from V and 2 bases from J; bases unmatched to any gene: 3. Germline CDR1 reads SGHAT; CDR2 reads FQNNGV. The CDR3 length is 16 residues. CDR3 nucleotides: TGTGCCAGCAGCTTATACGGGACTAGCGGGGCCTACGAGCAGTACTTC. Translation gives CASSLYGTSGAYEQYF. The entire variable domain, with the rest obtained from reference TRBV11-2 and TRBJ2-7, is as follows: EAGVAQSPRYKIIEKRQSVAFWCNPISGHATLYWYQQILGQGPKLLIQFQNNGVVDDSQLPKDRFSAERLKGVDSTLKIQPAKLEDSAVYLCASSLYGTSGAYEQYFGPGTRLTVT.

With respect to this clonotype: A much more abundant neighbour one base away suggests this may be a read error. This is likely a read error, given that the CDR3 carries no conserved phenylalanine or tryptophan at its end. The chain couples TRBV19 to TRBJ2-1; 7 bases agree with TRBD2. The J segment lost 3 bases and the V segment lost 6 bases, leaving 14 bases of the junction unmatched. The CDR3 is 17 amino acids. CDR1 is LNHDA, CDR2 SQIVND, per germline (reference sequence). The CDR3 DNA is TGTGCCAGTAGAGGGGATCGGGGGGTAAGGGACTACAATGAGCAGTTCTAC. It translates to CASRGDRGVRDYNEQFY.

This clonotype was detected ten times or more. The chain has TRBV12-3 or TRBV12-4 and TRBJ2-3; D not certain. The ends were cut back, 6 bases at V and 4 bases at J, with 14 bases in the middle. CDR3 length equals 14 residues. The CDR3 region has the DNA TGTGCCAGCAGCCTAGACCCGGTTCCAGATACGCAGTATTTT. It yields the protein CASSLDPVPDTQYF.

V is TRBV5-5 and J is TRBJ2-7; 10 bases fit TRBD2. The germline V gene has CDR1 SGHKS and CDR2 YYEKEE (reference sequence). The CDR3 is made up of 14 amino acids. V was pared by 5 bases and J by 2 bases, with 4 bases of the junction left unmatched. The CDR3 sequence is CASRPLAGTYEQYF. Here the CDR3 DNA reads TGTGCCAGCAGACCACTAGCGGGGACCTACGAGCAGTACTTC.

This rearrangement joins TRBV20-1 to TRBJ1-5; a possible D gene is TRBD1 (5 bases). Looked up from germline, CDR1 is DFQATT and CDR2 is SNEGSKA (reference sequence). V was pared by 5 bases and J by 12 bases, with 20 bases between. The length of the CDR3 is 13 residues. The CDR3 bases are TGCAGTGCTCCTATAGCGGGGGGTCAGAGCCAGCATTTT. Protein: CSAPIAGGQSQHF.

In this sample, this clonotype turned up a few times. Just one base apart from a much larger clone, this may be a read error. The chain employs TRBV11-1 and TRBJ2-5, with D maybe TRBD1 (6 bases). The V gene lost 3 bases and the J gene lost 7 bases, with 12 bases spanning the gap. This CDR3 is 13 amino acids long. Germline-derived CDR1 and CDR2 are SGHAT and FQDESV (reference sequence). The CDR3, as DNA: TGTGCCAGCAGCTTCGGGGCAGGGGCGACCCAGTACTTC. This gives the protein CASSFGAGATQYF. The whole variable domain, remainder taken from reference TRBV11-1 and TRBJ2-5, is EAEVAQSPRYKITEKSQAVAFWCDPISGHATLYWYRQILGQGPELLVQFQDESVVDDSQLPKDRFSAERLKGVDSTLKIQPAELGDSAMYLCASSFGAGATQYFGPGTRLLVL.

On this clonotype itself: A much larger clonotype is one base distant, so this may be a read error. The CDR3 sequence: CASSLRSQLSF. The CDR3 DNA reads TGTGCCAGCAGTTTAAGGAGTCAACTGTCTTTT. V gene TRBV28 combines with J gene TRBJ1-4; D not certain. Per the germline V gene, CDR1 is MDHEN and CDR2 is SYDVKM. This CDR3 is built from 11 residues.

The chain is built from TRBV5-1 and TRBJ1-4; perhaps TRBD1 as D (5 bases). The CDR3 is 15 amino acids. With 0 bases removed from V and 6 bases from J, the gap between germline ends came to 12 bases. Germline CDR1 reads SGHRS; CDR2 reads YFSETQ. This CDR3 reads CASSLVVRGDEKLFF. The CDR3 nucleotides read TGCGCCAGCAGCTTGGTTGTCCGGGGGGATGAAAAACTGTTTTTT.

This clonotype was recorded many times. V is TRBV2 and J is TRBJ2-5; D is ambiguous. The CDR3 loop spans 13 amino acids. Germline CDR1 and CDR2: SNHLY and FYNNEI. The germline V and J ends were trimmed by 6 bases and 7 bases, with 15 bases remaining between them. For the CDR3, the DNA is TGTGCCAGCAGGTCCCTAGGTTTGGGGACCCAGTACTTC. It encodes CASRSLGLGTQYF.

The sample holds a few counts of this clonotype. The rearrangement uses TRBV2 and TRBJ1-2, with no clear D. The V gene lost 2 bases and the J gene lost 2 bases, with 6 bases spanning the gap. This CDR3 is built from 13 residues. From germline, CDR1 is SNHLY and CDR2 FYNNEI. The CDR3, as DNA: TGTGCCAGCAGTGAATGGGCGAACTATGGCTACACCTTC. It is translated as CASSEWANYGYTF.

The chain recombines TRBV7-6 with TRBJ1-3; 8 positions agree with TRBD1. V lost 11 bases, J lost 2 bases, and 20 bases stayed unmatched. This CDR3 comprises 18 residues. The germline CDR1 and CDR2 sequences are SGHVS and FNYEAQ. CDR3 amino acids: CAGPTQLLQGVTGNTIYF. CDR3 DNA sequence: TGTGCCGGACCGACCCAACTATTACAGGGGGTCACTGGAAACACCATATATTTT.

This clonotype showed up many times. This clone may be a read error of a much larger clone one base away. The CDR3 reads CSATAFANYAYTF. CDR3 nucleotide sequence: TGCAGTGCAACGGCGTTCGCTAACTATGCCTACACCTTC. The rearrangement joins TRBV20-1 to TRBJ1-2; D remains ambiguous. Germline loops: CDR1 DFQATT, CDR2 SNEGSKA (reference sequence). The CDR3 has 13 residues.

The CDR3 DNA sequence: TGTGCCAGCTCACTCGCCGGGACTAGCGTAGATACGCAGTATTTT. As protein: CASSLAGTSVDTQYF. V is TRBV18 and J is TRBJ2-3; 10 bases are a match to TRBD2. Germline CDR1 and CDR2: KGHSH and LQKENI. With 4 bases clipped from V and 5 bases from J, the junction kept 6 bases outside the gene matches. CDR3 length: 15 residues.

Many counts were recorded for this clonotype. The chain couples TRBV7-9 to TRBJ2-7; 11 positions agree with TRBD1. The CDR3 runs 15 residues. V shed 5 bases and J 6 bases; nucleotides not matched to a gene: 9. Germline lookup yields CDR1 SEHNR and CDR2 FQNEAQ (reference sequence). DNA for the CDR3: TGTGCCAGCAGCCTCGGGACCGGGACAGGGGGCGAGCAGTACTTC. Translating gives CASSLGTGTGGEQYF.

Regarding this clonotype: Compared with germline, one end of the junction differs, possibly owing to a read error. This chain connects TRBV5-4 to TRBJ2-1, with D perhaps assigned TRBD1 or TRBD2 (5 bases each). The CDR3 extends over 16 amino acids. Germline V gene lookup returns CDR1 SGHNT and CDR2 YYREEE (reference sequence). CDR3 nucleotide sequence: TGTGCCAGCAGCCCATGGGACCCAATGGTCTACAATGAGCAGCTCTTC. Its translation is CASSPWDPMVYNEQLF.

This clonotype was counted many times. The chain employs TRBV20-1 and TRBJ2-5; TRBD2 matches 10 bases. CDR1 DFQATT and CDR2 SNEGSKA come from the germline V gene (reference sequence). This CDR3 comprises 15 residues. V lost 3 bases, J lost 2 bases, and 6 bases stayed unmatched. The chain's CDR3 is CSASPGLALQETQYF. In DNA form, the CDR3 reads TGCAGTGCTAGTCCGGGACTAGCGCTTCAAGAGACCCAGTACTTC.

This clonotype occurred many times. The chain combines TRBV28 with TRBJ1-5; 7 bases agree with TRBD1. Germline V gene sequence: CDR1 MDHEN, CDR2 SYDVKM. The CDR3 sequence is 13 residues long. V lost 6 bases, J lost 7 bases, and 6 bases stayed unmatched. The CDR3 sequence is CASRRDRLQPQHF. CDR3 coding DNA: TGTGCCAGCAGACGGGACAGACTGCAGCCCCAGCATTTT.